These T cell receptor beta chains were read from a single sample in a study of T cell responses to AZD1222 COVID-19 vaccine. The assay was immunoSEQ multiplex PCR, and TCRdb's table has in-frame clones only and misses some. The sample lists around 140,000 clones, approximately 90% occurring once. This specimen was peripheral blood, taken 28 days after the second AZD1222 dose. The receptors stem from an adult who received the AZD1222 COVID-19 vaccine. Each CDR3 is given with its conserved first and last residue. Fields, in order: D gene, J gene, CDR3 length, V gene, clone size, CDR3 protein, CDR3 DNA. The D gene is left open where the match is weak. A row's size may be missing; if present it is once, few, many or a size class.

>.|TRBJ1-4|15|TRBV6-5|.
CASSYSGVANEKLFF
TGTGCCAGCAGTTACTCGGGGGTAGCTAATGAAAAACTGTTTTTT
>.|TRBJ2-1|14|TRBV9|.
CASSPRTGGNEQFF
TGTGCCAGCAGCCCCCGGACTGGGGGCAATGAGCAGTTCTTC
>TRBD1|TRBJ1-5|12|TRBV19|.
CASSTGDQPQHF
TGTGCCAGTAGCACAGGGGATCAGCCCCAGCATTTT
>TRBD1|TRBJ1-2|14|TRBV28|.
CASRGQGATYGYTF
TGTGCCAGCAGAGGACAGGGAGCGACATATGGCTACACCTTC
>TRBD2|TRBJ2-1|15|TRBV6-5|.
CASKAPGTTYNEQFF
TGTGCCAGCAAGGCCCCCGGGACTACATACAATGAGCAGTTCTTC
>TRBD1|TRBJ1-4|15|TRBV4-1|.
CASSQDGTGNEKLFF
TGCGCCAGCAGCCAGGACGGGACAGGAAATGAAAAACTGTTTTTT
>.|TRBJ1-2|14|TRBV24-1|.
CATSDGDRNYGYTF
TGTGCCACCAGTGACGGGGACCGTAACTATGGCTACACCTTC
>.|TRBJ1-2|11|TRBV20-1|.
CSARQNEGYTF
TGCAGTGCTAGACAGAACGAAGGCTACACCTTC
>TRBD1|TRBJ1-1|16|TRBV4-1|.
CASSQDAGQGNTEAFF
TGCGCCAGCAGCCAAGATGCGGGACAGGGAAACACTGAAGCTTTCTTT
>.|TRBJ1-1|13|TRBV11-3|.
CASSLADSTEAFF
TGTGCCAGCAGCTTAGCGGACAGCACTGAAGCTTTCTTT
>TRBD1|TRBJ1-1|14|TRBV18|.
CASSPGRGDTEAFF
TGTGCCAGCTCACCGGGCAGGGGGGACACTGAAGCTTTCTTT
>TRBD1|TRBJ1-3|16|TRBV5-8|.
CASSYTGTGPGNTIYF
TGTGCCAGCAGCTACACAGGGACAGGACCTGGAAACACCATATATTTT
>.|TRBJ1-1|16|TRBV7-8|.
CASIKLRGAMNTEAFF
TGTGCCAGCATCAAACTTCGAGGGGCAATGAACACTGAAGCTTTCTTT
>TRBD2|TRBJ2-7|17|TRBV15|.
CATSRGLAGGSSYEQYF
TGTGCCACCAGCAGGGGACTAGCGGGAGGGAGTAGTTACGAGCAGTACTTC
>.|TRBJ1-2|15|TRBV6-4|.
CARMGEPGAFYGYTF
TGTGCCAGAATGGGAGAACCGGGAGCTTTCTATGGCTACACCTTC
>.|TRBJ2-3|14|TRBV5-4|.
CASSLKGSTDTQYF
TGTGCCAGCAGCTTGAAAGGCAGCACAGATACGCAGTATTTT
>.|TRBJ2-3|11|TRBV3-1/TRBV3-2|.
CASSQGDTQYF
TGTGCCAGCAGCCAAGGAGATACGCAGTATTTT
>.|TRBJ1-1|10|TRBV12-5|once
CASGNTEAFF
TGTGCTAGTGGCAACACTGAAGCTTTCTTT
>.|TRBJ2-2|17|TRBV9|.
CASSVARGLLNTGELFF
TGTGCCAGCAGCGTAGCCCGGGGGCTATTAAACACCGGGGAGCTGTTTTTT
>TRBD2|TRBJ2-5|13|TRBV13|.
CASSRGGEETQYF
TGTGCCAGCAGCCGGGGGGGAGAAGAGACCCAGTACTTC